This TCR beta chain was identified during a study of CD8 T cells in ankylosing spondylitis. The authors made TCR beta libraries by quantitative 5'-RACE with molecular barcodes. In TCRdb, the 5' RACE reads were re-called with MiXCR into one record per CDR3 protein. The sample lists 250,000 to 400,000 distinct CDR3 sequences; 11% were seen once. The CDR3 has 15 residues. Germline V lookup: CDR1 MGHDK, CDR2 SYGVNS. V trimming: 5 bases; J trimming: 2 bases; junction bases outside the gene matches: 4. The sample holds many counts of this clonotype. The antigen is undetermined. Findings and limits, study-wide: Disease-associated clones were reportedly significantly overrepresented in matched ankylosing spondylitis synovial fluid. Disease-linked clones were found to be CD8+ and relatively rare in peripheral blood.

This chain links TRBV25-1 with TRBJ1-4; TRBD1 agrees at 8 bases. The specimen was blood, either unsorted or a sorted T cell fraction (not recorded which). The sequence was obtained from a female donor with ankylosing spondylitis or in good health (not recorded which). The CDR3 spells CASSQGQVTNEKLFF. CDR3 in DNA: TGTGCCAGCAGTCAGGGACAGGTGACTAATGAAAAACTGTTTTTT.